This T cell receptor (beta chain) was obtained from a study of T cells in Graves' hyperthyroidism and ophthalmopathy. This clonotype was counted ten times or more. The antigen is undetermined. Patients counted as stable if ophthalmopathy did not develop within 18 months. Uncontrolled infections, other autoimmune diseases, pregnancy or lactation led to exclusion of patients. On the basis of clinical symptoms, serum thyroxine and TRAb, thyroid ultrasound and orbital computed tomography, diagnoses were made. Points from the study as a whole: Ophthalmopathy was separated from stable hyperthyroidism by a 13 V-J model.

TCR beta CDR3 region amplification was performed from RNA transcripts. HTBI primers were employed in a first-round RT-PCR of the TCR CDR3. MiXCR, run by TCRdb on the multiplex PCR reads, gives a single entry per CDR3 protein. Altogether around 340,000 distinct CDR3 sequences are present, roughly 15% being singletons, with the ten largest covering around 34%. Sequences were obtained from blood. This TCR was sampled from a man aged 25 to 45 with Graves' hyperthyroidism.

The CDR3 is CASTTSGFTDTQYF. CDR3 nucleotides: TGTGCCAGCACGACTAGCGGCTTCACAGATACGCAGTATTTT. The chain links TRBV7-2 to TRBJ2-3; 9 bases match TRBD2. Germline CDR1 SGHTA, CDR2 FQGNSA. V shed 7 bases, J shed 2 bases, and the junction held 4 bases outside the gene matches. This CDR3 is 14 amino acids long.